The 8 T cell receptor beta chains listed next were all sequenced from one sample in a study of Graves' ophthalmopathy and Graves' hyperthyroidism. The authors amplified TCR beta CDR3 regions from RNA transcripts. First-round RT-PCR with HTBI primers preceded a second-round multiplex PCR. TCRdb re-analysed the multiplex PCR reads in MiXCR, keeping a single row per CDR3 protein. The data contain roughly 1.1 million distinct CDR3 sequences, roughly two fifths of them singletons. Sequenced: peripheral blood or thyroid tissue (not recorded which). The source is an adult man with Graves' hyperthyroidism.

The chain recombines TRBV7-2 with TRBJ1-4; a possible D gene is TRBD1 (5 bases). The CDR3 consists of 15 residues. CDR1 SGHTA and CDR2 FQGNSA come from the germline V gene. Trimming took 2 bases from V and 7 from J, leaving 14 bases between them. The CDR3 bases are TGTGCCAGCAGCTTATCCGGAGGAGGGGTTGAAAAACTGTTTTTT. It specifies CASSLSGGGVEKLFF.

This clonotype was found many times. The chain uses TRBV7-9 and TRBJ2-7, with 11 bases matching TRBD2. The germline V gene encodes CDR1 SEHNR and CDR2 FQNEAQ (reference sequence). The CDR3 spans 15 residues. V lost 4 bases and J lost 0; bases outside the gene matches: 2. The CDR3 loop is CASSSTSGSSYEQYF. The CDR3 nucleotides are TGTGCCAGCAGCTCTACTAGCGGGAGCTCCTACGAGCAGTACTTC.

Notes on this clonotype: A much larger clone is a single base away; this may be a read error. This chain connects TRBV20-1 to TRBJ2-5; D possibly corresponds to TRBD1 (5 bases). The CDR3 runs 14 residues. The germline gives CDR1 DFQATT, CDR2 SNEGSKA (reference sequence). The CDR3 protein is CSGRGAGRQEAQYF. CDR3 coding DNA: TGCAGTGGCCGTGGGGCAGGGCGTCAAGAGGCCCAGTACTTC.

The chain employs TRBV20-1 and TRBJ2-7; a possible D gene is TRBD1 (6 bases). This CDR3 spans 13 amino acids. The V gene's germline CDR1 is DFQATT and CDR2 SNEGSKA (reference sequence). V was shortened by 3 bases and J by 3 bases, with 12 bases between the two germline ends. The CDR3 DNA reads as TGCAGTGCTAGCCTCCGGACAGTCTACGAGCAGTACTTC. Translated: CSASLRTVYEQYF.

In the case of this clonotype: A much bigger clone sits one base away, suggesting this may be a read error. The V gene is TRBV2, the J gene TRBJ1-1, with 8 bases that match TRBD1. This CDR3 spans 16 amino acids. CDR1 SNHLY and CDR2 FYNNEI come from the germline V gene. CDR3 residues: CTSSDETGEFNTEAFF. CDR3 DNA: TGTACCAGCAGTGATGAGACAGGGGAATTTAACACTGAAGCTTTCTTT.

This clonotype was observed many times. This chain links TRBV12-3 or TRBV12-4 with TRBJ1-1; TRBD1 might be the D (6 bases). The CDR3 has 15 amino acids. Between the trimmed V and J ends, which lost 6 bases and 1 base, there was a span of 15 bases. CDR3 in DNA: TGTGCCAGCAGCCCCGAGGGGGGCACGAACACTGAAGCTTTCTTT. Protein sequence: CASSPEGGTNTEAFF.

The V call is TRBV29-1, the J call TRBJ2-5; a possible D gene is TRBD2 (5 bases). The V gene lost 4 bases and the J gene lost 5 bases, with 14 bases spanning the gap. In germline, CDR1 is SQVTM, CDR2 ANQGSEA. The CDR3 totals 13 residues. The CDR3 spells CSVVAEARETQYF. The CDR3 DNA sequence: TGCAGCGTTGTCGCGGAGGCGCGGGAGACCCAGTACTTC. The variable domain in full, completed from reference TRBV29-1 and TRBJ2-5, reads SAVISQKPSRDICQRGTSLTIQCQVDSQVTMMFWYRQQPGQSLTLIATANQGSEATYESGFVIDKFPISRPNLTFSTLTVSNMSPEDSSIYLCSVVAEARETQYFGPGTRLLVL.

This clonotype appeared many times. This sequence joins TRBV7-8 and TRBJ1-6, with TRBD1 matching 8 bases. The CDR3 runs to 20 residues. Germline assignment: CDR1 SGHVS and CDR2 FQNEAQ. With V trimmed by 1 base and J by 0 bases, 11 bases remained unmatched. This CDR3 is CASSLGTDRVPGSYNSPLHF. The CDR3 region has the DNA TGTGCCAGCAGCTTAGGAACGGACAGGGTTCCCGGCTCCTATAATTCACCCCTCCACTTT.